The clone carrying this T cell receptor (beta chain) was observed a handful of times. These data come from a study of T-cell memory formation after mild COVID-19. One entry per CDR3 protein, called by TCRdb with MiXCR from the 5' RACE reads. The table lists hundreds of thousands of distinct CDR3 sequences, roughly an eighth of them singletons, with approximately 21% in the top ten. Sequencing was done on a sample of PBMCs or a T cell subset sorted from them (not recorded which). The receptor comes from a young man who had mild COVID-19 (a few samples of this study predate the infection). Cell type and time point are not known.

DNA for the CDR3: TGCGCCAGCAGCCCGGGAGCCGGGACAGGGATATACGAGCAGTACTTC. Its protein is CASSPGAGTGIYEQYF. The genes are TRBV5-1 and TRBJ2-7; 9 positions match TRBD1. V lost 4 bases, J lost 4 bases, and 12 bases stayed unmatched. CDR3 length: 16 amino acids. Germline values: CDR1 SGHRS, CDR2 YFSETQ. Filled out from reference TRBV5-1 and TRBJ2-7, the complete variable domain reads KAGVTQTPRYLIKTRGQQVTLSCSPISGHRSVSWYQQTPGQGLQFLFEYFSETQRNKGNFPGRFSGRQFSNSRSEMNVSTLELGDSALYLCASSPGAGTGIYEQYFGPGTRLTVT.